This T cell receptor (beta chain) was identified during a study of T cell repertoires in cytomegalovirus infection. Comments on this clonotype: Its antigen is as yet unknown.

Germline CDR1 is SGDLS and CDR2 is YYNGEE. The CDR3 length is 14 residues. V trimming: 3 bases; J trimming: 1 base; junction bases outside the gene matches: 3. MiXCR was run by TCRdb on the reads, yielding one entry per CDR3 protein. Here the sample spans approximately 390,000 distinct CDR3 sequences, approximately 35% being singletons. The sequencing used cultured PBMCs, collected from culture after CMV antigen stimulation. This TCR was sampled from a human donor in good health (CMV status not recorded). Some clones in this sample may be carry-over from other donors' samples. The chain employs TRBV9 and TRBJ1-1; 7 nucleotides align to TRBD1. CDR3 region: CASSDRDRNTEAFF. Here the CDR3 DNA reads TGTGCCAGCAGCGATCGGGACAGGAACACTGAAGCTTTCTTT.